The present T cell receptor beta chain was sequenced within a study of blood T cells in healthy people across ages. Study results and caveats: Both higher diversity and more naive CD4+ cells marked long-lived donors when set against aged donors.

Per-sample PBMC isolation yielded at least 6 million cells. The use of a sample-barcoded 5' primer and a J-beta primer mix characterized a second PCR of roughly 6 to 11 cycles. Via MiXCR, TCRdb re-called the 5' RACE reads, giving one row per CDR3 protein. The sample yields 1.5 million to 2 million distinct CDR3 sequences, 28% seen once. Ten or more counts support this clonotype. The antigen remains unidentified. This receptor was obtained from a woman under 40 in good health. The sample taken for sequencing was blood.

DNA for the CDR3: TGTGCCAGCAGCCAAGCAATCAGTGGAGGCAATGAGCAGTTCTTC. Protein product: CASSQAISGGNEQFF. The rearrangement links TRBV3-1 to TRBJ2-1; weak D call: TRBD2 (5 bases). The CDR3 consists of 15 residues. Germline V gene data show CDR1 as LGHDT and CDR2 as YNNKEL (reference sequence). V was shortened by 1 base and J by 6 bases, with 13 bases between the two germline ends.